These 14 T cell receptor beta chains were all obtained from the same sample, sequenced in a study of cytomegalovirus exposure and HLA in healthy donors. Generated by immunoSEQ multiplex PCR, the TCRdb table keeps only in-frame clones and is missing some. Here the sample spans 150,000 to 200,000 clones, 86% being singletons. The sample consisted of PBMCs. These receptors were obtained from a woman aged 30 to 39 in good health and CMV-seronegative.

This clone was observed once. The chain links TRBV7-8 to TRBJ1-5; D call uncertain. With 1 base removed from V and 5 bases from J, the gap between germline ends came to 15 bases. Germline CDR1 reads SGHVS; CDR2 reads FQNEAQ. There are 16 residues in the CDR3. For the CDR3, the DNA is TGTGCCAGCAGCTTAGGTTCCTGGGCAAGAGATCAGCCCCAGCATTTT. Amino acid sequence: CASSLGSWARDQPQHF.

Only one count was recorded for this clone. The chain links TRBV5-6 to TRBJ1-1, with D perhaps matching TRBD1 (5 bases). Germline loops: CDR1 SGHDT, CDR2 YYEEEE. The CDR3 is 13 amino acids. Trimming stripped 2 bases from V and 5 bases from J, with 10 bases between. CDR3 sequence (DNA): TGTGCCAGCAGCTTAGGGGTCTGGACTGAAGCTTTCTTT. Protein product: CASSLGVWTEAFF.

This clone appeared a few times. The chain couples TRBV5-1 to TRBJ1-2; D gene unclear. CDR3 length: 14 residues. Germline lookup yields CDR1 SGHRS and CDR2 YFSETQ. V was pared by 4 bases and J by 4 bases, with 14 bases between. For the CDR3, the DNA is TGCGCCAGCAGCCCGGGTCCAGCTAGCTATGGCTACACCTTC. Protein sequence: CASSPGPASYGYTF.

The chain joins TRBV5-1 to TRBJ2-7, with TRBD1 matching 9 bases. The CDR3 loop spans 13 amino acids. J was trimmed by 6 bases and V by 4 bases; bases with no gene match: 5. Looked up from germline, CDR1 is SGHRS and CDR2 is YFSETQ. The CDR3 loop reads CASSPATGGEQYF. CDR3 DNA sequence: TGCGCCAGCAGCCCCGCGACAGGGGGCGAGCAGTACTTC.

V and J are TRBV5-1 and TRBJ2-1, with D tentatively TRBD2 (6 bases). Germline V lookup: CDR1 SGHRS, CDR2 YFSETQ. This CDR3 spans 15 amino acids. Trimming removed 4 bases at V and 0 bases at J, with 11 bases between. DNA for the CDR3: TGCGCCAGCAGCCGCAGCGGGCCCTCCTACAATGAGCAGTTCTTC. As protein: CASSRSGPSYNEQFF.

This clone was detected once. The chain joins TRBV30 to TRBJ2-6; D gene uncertain. Germline-derived CDR1 and CDR2 are GTSNPN and SVGIG (reference sequence). The V end lost 4 bases, the J end lost 1 base, and 14 bases lay between the germline ends. The CDR3 extends over 16 amino acids. The CDR3 loop reads CAWTFGQISGANVLTF. The CDR3 DNA reads as TGTGCCTGGACGTTTGGGCAGATATCTGGGGCCAACGTCCTGACTTTC.

This rearrangement joins TRBV5-6 to TRBJ2-7, with a tentative D call TRBD2 (5 bases). V was pared by 5 bases and J by 3 bases, with 24 bases between. In germline, CDR1 is SGHDT, CDR2 YYEEEE. CDR3 size: 17 residues. This chain's CDR3 is CASSRRPAGPPYYEQYF. The CDR3 nucleotides read TGTGCCAGCAGTCGGAGGCCGGCGGGTCCCCCCTACTACGAGCAGTACTTC.

Only a few counts were recorded for this clone. This chain connects TRBV19 to TRBJ2-6; a possible D gene is TRBD2 (5 bases). Trimming removed 10 bases at V and 0 bases at J, with 19 bases between. This CDR3 region has 17 residues. Germline loops: CDR1 LNHDA, CDR2 SQIVND (reference sequence). The CDR3 spells CATTPGEGVSGANVLTF. In DNA, the CDR3 is TGTGCCACCACGCCGGGCGAGGGCGTCTCTGGGGCCAACGTCCTGACTTTC.

This chain uses TRBV19 with TRBJ2-2; 13 nucleotides line up with TRBD2. CDR3 length: 20 amino acids. The germline gives CDR1 LNHDA, CDR2 SQIVND (reference sequence). Trimming at V came to 0 bases and at J to 3 bases, leaving 10 bases not matched to a gene. Here the CDR3 reads CASSIEFSGLAGPDTGELFF. The CDR3 bases are TGTGCCAGTAGTATAGAATTTTCGGGACTAGCGGGACCCGACACCGGGGAGCTGTTTTTT.

The genes are TRBV25-1 and TRBJ1-2; no clear D. Germline V lookup: CDR1 MGHDK, CDR2 SYGVNS. Deletions cut 8 bases from V and 2 bases from J, with 9 bases between. This CDR3 region has 12 residues. Here the CDR3 reads CASHQYNYGYTF. Written as DNA, the CDR3 is TGTGCCAGCCACCAATACAACTATGGCTACACCTTC.

The chain couples TRBV9 to TRBJ2-6, with D uncertain. Trimming pared 0 bases from V and 1 base from J, leaving 11 bases between. Germline assignment: CDR1 SGDLS and CDR2 YYNGEE. The CDR3 has 17 amino acids. CDR3 loop: CASSVVGSLSGANVLTF. DNA of the CDR3: TGTGCCAGCAGCGTAGTCGGCAGTCTATCTGGGGCCAACGTCCTGACTTTC.

The gene calls are TRBV19 and TRBJ1-2; D uncertain. Per germline, CDR1 LNHDA and CDR2 SQIVND (reference sequence). Trimming left V 3 bases short and J 0 bases short, with 11 bases between. There are 15 residues in the CDR3. CDR3 bases: TGTGCCAGTAGTATTAGGTCGTTAACTAACTATGGCTACACCTTC. It yields the protein CASSIRSLTNYGYTF.

The V and J genes are TRBV7-2 and TRBJ1-5, with 7 bases aligning to TRBD1. Germline-derived CDR1 and CDR2 are SGHTA and FQGNSA. The CDR3 has 15 amino acids. Trimming took 3 bases from V and 4 from J; bases not matched to a gene: 6. The CDR3 reads CASSLTGLRNQPQHF. The DNA for the CDR3 is TGTGCCAGCAGCTTGACAGGGCTTCGAAATCAGCCCCAGCATTTT.

The chain joins TRBV9 to TRBJ1-2, with D perhaps TRBD1 (5 bases). The germline CDR1 and CDR2 sequences are SGDLS and YYNGEE. V lost 4 bases and J 3 bases, leaving 13 bases between the germline ends. The CDR3 runs to 14 residues. This chain's CDR3 is CASSRTGTHYGYTF. The DNA for the CDR3 is TGTGCCAGCAGCCGAACCGGGACGCACTATGGCTACACCTTC.